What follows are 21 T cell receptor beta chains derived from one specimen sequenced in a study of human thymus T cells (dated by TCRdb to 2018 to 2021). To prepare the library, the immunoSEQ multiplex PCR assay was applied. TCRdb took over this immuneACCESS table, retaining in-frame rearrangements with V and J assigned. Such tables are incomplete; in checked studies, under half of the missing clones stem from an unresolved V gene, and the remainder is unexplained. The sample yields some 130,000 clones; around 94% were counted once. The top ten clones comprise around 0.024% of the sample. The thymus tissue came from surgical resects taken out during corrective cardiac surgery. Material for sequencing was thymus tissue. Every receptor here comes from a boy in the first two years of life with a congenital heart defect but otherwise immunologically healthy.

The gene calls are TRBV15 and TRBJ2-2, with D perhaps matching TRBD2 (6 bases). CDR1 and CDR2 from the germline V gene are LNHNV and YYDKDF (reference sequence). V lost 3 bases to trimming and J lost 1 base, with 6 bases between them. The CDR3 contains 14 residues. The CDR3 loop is CATSREGNTGELFF. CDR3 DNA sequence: TGTGCCACCAGCAGGGAGGGGAACACCGGGGAGCTGTTTTTT.

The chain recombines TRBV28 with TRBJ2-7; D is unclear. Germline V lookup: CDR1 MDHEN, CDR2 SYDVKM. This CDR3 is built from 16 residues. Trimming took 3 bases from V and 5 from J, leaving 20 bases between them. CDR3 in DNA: TGTGCCAGCAGTTTCAATATGATCGGATTGGGTCACGAGCAGTACTTC. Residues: CASSFNMIGLGHEQYF.

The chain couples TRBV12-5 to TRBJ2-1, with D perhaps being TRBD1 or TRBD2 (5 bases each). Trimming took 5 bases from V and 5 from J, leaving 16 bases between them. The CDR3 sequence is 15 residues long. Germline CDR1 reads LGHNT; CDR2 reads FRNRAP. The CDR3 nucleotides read TGTGCTAGTGGTGGGGGACGGTCCATTAACAATGAGCAGTTCTTC. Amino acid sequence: CASGGGRSINNEQFF.

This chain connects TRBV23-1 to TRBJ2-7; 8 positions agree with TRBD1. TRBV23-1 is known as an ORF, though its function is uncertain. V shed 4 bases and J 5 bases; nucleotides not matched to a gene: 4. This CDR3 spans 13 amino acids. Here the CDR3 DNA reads TGCGCCAGCAGTCGGACAGGGTCCGACGAGCAGTACTTC. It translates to CASSRTGSDEQYF.

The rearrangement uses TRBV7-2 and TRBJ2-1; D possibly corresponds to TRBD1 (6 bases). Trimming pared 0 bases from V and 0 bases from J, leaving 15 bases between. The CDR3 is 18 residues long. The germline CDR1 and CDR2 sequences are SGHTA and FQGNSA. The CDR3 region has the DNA TGTGCCAGCAGCTTAGCGGATGACAGGTCCCTCTCCTACAATGAGCAGTTCTTC. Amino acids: CASSLADDRSLSYNEQFF.

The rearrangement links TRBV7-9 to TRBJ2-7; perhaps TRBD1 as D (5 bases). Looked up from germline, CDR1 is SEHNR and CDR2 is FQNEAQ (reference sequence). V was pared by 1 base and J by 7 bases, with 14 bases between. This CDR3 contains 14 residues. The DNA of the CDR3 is TGTGCCAGCAGCTTAGGAGGCAAGGGGCAAGAGCAGTACTTC. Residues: CASSLGGKGQEQYF. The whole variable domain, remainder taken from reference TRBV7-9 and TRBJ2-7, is DTGVSQNPRHKITKRGQNVTFRCDPISEHNRLYWYRQTLGQGPEFLTYFQNEAQLEKSRLLSDRFSAERPKGSFSTLEIQRTEQGDSAMYLCASSLGGKGQEQYFGPGTRLTVT.

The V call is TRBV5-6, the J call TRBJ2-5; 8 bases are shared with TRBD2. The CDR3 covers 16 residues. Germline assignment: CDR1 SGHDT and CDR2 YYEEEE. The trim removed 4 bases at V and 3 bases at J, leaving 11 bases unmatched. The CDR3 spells CASSGLSGGPEETQYF. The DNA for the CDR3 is TGTGCCAGCAGCGGGTTATCGGGGGGGCCTGAAGAGACCCAGTACTTC. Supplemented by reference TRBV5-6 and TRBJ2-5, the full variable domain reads DAGVTQSPTHLIKTRGQQVTLRCSPKSGHDTVSWYQQALGQGPQFIFQYYEEEERQRGNFPDRFSGHQFPNYSSELNVNALLLGDSALYLCASSGLSGGPEETQYFGPGTRLLVL.

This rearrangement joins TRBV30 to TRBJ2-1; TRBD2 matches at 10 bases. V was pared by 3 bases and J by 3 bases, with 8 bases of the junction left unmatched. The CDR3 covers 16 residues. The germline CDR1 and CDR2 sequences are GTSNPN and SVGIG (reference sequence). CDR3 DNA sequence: TGTGCCTGGAGAAGGGGTAGCGGGGGGATCTACAATGAGCAGTTCTTC. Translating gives CAWRRGSGGIYNEQFF. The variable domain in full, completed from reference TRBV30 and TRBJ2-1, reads SQTIHQWPATLVQPVGSPLSLECTVEGTSNPNLYWYRQAAGRGLQLLFYSVGIGQISSEVPQNLSASRPQDRQFILSSKKLLLSDSGFYLCAWRRGSGGIYNEQFFGPGTRLTVL.

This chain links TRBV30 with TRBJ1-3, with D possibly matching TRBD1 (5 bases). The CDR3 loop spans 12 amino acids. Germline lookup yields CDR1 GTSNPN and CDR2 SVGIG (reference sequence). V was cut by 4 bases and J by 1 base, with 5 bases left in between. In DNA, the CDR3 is TGTGCCTGGAAGGGGTCTGGAAACACCATATATTTT. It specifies CAWKGSGNTIYF. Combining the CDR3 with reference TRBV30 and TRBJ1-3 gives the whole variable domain SQTIHQWPATLVQPVGSPLSLECTVEGTSNPNLYWYRQAAGRGLQLLFYSVGIGQISSEVPQNLSASRPQDRQFILSSKKLLLSDSGFYLCAWKGSGNTIYFGEGSWLTVV.

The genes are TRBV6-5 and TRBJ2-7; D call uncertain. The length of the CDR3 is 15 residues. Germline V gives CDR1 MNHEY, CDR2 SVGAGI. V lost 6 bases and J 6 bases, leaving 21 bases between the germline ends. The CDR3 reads CASRPLVYPGCEQYF. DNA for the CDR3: TGTGCCAGCAGGCCGTTGGTCTACCCGGGTTGCGAGCAGTACTTC.

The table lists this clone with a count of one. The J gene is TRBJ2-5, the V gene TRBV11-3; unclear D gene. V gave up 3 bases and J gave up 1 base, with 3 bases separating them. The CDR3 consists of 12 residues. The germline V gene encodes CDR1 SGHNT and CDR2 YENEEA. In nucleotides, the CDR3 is TGTGCCAGCAGCTTTCCCCAAGAGACCCAGTACTTC. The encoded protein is CASSFPQETQYF.

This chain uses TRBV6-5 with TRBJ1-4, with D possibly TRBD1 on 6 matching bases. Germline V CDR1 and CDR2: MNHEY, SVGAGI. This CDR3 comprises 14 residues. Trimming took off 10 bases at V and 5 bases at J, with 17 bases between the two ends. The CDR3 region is CAMEGGRGNEKLFF. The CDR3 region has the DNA TGTGCCATGGAAGGGGGGCGAGGGAATGAAAAACTGTTTTTT.

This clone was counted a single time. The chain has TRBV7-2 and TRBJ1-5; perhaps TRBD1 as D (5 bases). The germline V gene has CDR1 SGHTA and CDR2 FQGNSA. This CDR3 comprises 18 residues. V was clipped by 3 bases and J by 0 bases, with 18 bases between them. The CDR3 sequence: CASSLGPAGSYSNQPQHF. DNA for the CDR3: TGTGCCAGCAGCTTGGGACCCGCAGGAAGTTATAGCAATCAGCCCCAGCATTTT.

CDR3 residues: CASSFRVLYGYTF. CDR3 DNA: TGTGCCAGCAGTTTTAGGGTTCTCTATGGCTACACCTTC. V is TRBV28 and J is TRBJ1-2; D is unclear. The V gene's germline CDR1 is MDHEN and CDR2 SYDVKM. The V and J ends lost 3 bases and 4 bases respectively, with 9 bases between them. This CDR3 spans 13 amino acids.

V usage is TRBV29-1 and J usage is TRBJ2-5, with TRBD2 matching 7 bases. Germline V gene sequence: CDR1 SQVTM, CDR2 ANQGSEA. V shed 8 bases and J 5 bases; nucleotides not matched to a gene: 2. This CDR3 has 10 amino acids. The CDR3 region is CSIGGETQYF. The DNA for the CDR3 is TGCAGCATCGGGGGGGAGACCCAGTACTTC.

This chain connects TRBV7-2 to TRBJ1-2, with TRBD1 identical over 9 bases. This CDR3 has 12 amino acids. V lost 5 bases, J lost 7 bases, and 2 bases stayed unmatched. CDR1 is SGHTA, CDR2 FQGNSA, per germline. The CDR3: CASSIQGAGYTF. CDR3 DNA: TGTGCCAGCAGCATACAGGGGGCTGGCTACACCTTC.

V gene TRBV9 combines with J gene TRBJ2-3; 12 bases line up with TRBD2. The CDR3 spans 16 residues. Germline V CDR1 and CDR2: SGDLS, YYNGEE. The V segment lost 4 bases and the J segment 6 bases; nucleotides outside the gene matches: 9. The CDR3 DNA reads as TGTGCCAGCAGCCCTGGGTCTAGCGGGGGGGCGGATACGCAGTATTTT. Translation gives CASSPGSSGGADTQYF.

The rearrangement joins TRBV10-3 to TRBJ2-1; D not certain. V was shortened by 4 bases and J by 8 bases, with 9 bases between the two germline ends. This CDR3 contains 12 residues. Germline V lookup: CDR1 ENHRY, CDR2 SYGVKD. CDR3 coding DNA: TGTGCCATCAGTGCTAGTCGTCATGAGCAGTTCTTC. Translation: CAISASRHEQFF.

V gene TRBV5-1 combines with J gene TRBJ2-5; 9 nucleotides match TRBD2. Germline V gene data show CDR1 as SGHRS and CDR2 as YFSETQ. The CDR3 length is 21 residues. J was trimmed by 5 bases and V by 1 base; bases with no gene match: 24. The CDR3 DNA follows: TGCGCCAGCAGCTTGAATCCCCGGCTAGCGGGGCCATTTGGTGTAAGCGAGACCCAGTACTTC. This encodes CASSLNPRLAGPFGVSETQYF.

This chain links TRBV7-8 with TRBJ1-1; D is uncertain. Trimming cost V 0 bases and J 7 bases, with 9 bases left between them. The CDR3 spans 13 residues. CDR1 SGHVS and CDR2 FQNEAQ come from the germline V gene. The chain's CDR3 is CASSLADFNEAFF. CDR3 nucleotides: TGTGCCAGCAGCTTAGCGGATTTTAATGAAGCTTTCTTT.

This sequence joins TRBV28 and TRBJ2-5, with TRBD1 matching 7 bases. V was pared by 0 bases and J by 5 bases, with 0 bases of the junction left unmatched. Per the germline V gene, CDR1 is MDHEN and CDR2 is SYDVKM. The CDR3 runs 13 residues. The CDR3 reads CASSLWGQETQYF. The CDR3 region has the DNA TGTGCCAGCAGTTTATGGGGACAGGAGACCCAGTACTTC.